The 29 T cell receptor beta chains below all came from one sample that was sequenced in a study of identical twins. TCRdb re-called the 5' RACE reads with MiXCR, one entry per CDR3 protein. The data contain about 720,000 distinct CDR3 sequences, 8.5% to 9.5% of them singletons. This sample was shared with a second study, whose subject was yellow fever vaccine responses in identical twins.

Sequencing was done on a sample of PBMCs. Source of these receptors: a woman between 18 and 29 years old in good health.

A few counts support this clonotype. The rearrangement uses TRBV7-2 and TRBJ2-7; D is unresolved. The CDR3 runs 14 residues. Germline lookup yields CDR1 SGHTA and CDR2 FQGNSA. Between the trimmed V and J ends, which lost 1 base and 5 bases, there was a span of 12 bases. The CDR3 spells CASSLDQREDEQYF. In DNA, the CDR3 is TGTGCCAGCAGCTTAGATCAGAGAGAGGACGAGCAGTACTTC.

This clonotype has at least ten counts. The genes are TRBV12-3 or TRBV12-4 and TRBJ1-5; TRBD1 is a possible D gene (6 bases). The V end lost 4 bases, the J end lost 2 bases, and 15 bases lay between the germline ends. The CDR3 sequence is 16 residues long. The CDR3 is CASSSQQGNGNQPQHF. CDR3 nucleotide sequence: TGTGCCAGCAGTTCGCAACAGGGAAACGGCAATCAGCCCCAGCATTTT.

The sample holds a few counts of this clonotype. The rearrangement links TRBV5-1 to TRBJ2-1; 9 bases fit TRBD1. The trim removed 3 bases at V and 8 bases at J, leaving 3 bases unmatched. Germline values: CDR1 SGHRS, CDR2 YFSETQ. This CDR3 is built from 13 residues. CDR3 sequence reads: CASSSQGAYEQFF. The CDR3 coding sequence is TGCGCCAGCAGCTCACAGGGGGCGTATGAGCAGTTCTTC.

This chain joins TRBV20-1 and TRBJ2-1, with D perhaps TRBD2 (6 bases). CDR3 size: 17 residues. V shed 0 bases and J shed 4 bases, with 19 bases lying between them. Germline V lookup: CDR1 DFQATT, CDR2 SNEGSKA (reference sequence). Here the CDR3 DNA reads TGCAGTGCTAGAGATCTCGGAGGGAATAGCGGATACAATGAGCAGTTCTTC. This codes for CSARDLGGNSGYNEQFF.

This clonotype was picked up a small number of times. V and J are TRBV21-1 and TRBJ1-4. TRBV21-1 is a pseudogene locus. The CDR3 sequence is 16 residues long. CDR3 sequence: CASSKNYRWTYEKLFF. CDR3 DNA: TGTGCCAGCAGCAAAAATTATCGATGGACGTATGAAAAACTGTTTTTT.

This chain uses TRBV5-1 with TRBJ1-1, with unresolved D. V was pared by 2 bases and J by 7 bases, with 12 bases between. The CDR3 has 13 amino acids. In germline, CDR1 is SGHRS, CDR2 YFSETQ. The CDR3 nucleotides read TGCGCCAGCAGCTTTGGCAGAGCCTTTGAAGCTTTCTTT. It is translated as CASSFGRAFEAFF.

The sample holds a few counts of this clonotype. This CDR3 is CASSLAGGSGQPQHF. The CDR3 nucleotides read TGTGCCAGCAGCTTAGCAGGGGGCTCTGGGCAGCCCCAGCATTTT. V gene TRBV7-2 combines with J gene TRBJ1-5; 7 bases align to TRBD1. From germline, CDR1 is SGHTA and CDR2 FQGNSA. The CDR3 has 15 amino acids. J lost 7 bases, V lost 0 bases, and 6 bases had no gene match. The whole variable domain, filled in from reference TRBV7-2 and TRBJ1-5, reads GAGVSQSPSNKVTEKGKDVELRCDPISGHTALYWYRQSLGQGLEFLIYFQGNSAPDKSGLPSDRFSAERTGGSVSTLTIQRTQQEDSAVYLCASSLAGGSGQPQHFGDGTRLSIL.

The sample holds a few counts of this clonotype. V gene TRBV4-3 combines with J gene TRBJ2-2; either TRBD1 or TRBD2 may fit D (6 bases each). The CDR3 runs 16 residues. Looked up from germline, CDR1 is LGHNA and CDR2 is YSLEER. V was trimmed by 1 base and J by 0 bases, leaving 9 bases between them. The CDR3 reads CASSQARGANTGELFF. CDR3 DNA: TGCGCCAGCAGCCAAGCTAGGGGGGCGAACACCGGGGAGCTGTTTTTT.

The V and J genes are TRBV3-1 and TRBJ2-7; TRBD1 matches at 9 bases. CDR1 LGHDT and CDR2 YNNKEL come from the germline V gene (reference sequence). Losses at the gene ends were 2 bases for V and 3 bases for J; bases not matched to a gene: 5. The CDR3 length is 15 residues. In nucleotides, the CDR3 is TGTGCCAGCAGCCAATCAGGGACAGGGTACTACGAGCAGTACTTC. Its protein is CASSQSGTGYYEQYF.

The V gene is TRBV9, the J gene TRBJ2-3; 10 nucleotides match TRBD1. Germline V CDR1 and CDR2: SGDLS, YYNGEE. Trimming at V came to 3 bases and at J to 3 bases, leaving 4 bases not matched to a gene. There are 15 residues in the CDR3. Written as DNA, the CDR3 is TGTGCCAGCAGCGCGACAGGGGGCGTGACAGATACGCAGTATTTT. It codes for CASSATGGVTDTQYF.

There are many counts of this clonotype. This chain uses TRBV25-1 with TRBJ2-1, with TRBD1 as a possible D gene (5 bases). CDR1 and CDR2 from the germline V gene are MGHDK and SYGVNS. Trimming stripped 5 bases from V and 3 bases from J, with 14 bases between. The CDR3 runs 15 residues. CDR3 nucleotides: TGTGCCAGCAGTCGTTCTCCAGGGTACTACAATGAGCAGTTCTTC. This codes for CASSRSPGYYNEQFF.

The chain employs TRBV2 and TRBJ2-1; 12 bases map to TRBD2. Germline assignment: CDR1 SNHLY and CDR2 FYNNEI. This CDR3 is 16 amino acids long. V lost 7 bases and J lost 1; bases outside the gene matches: 5. DNA of the CDR3: TGTGCCAGCAAGCGGACTAGCGGGGTTTCCTACAATGAGCAGTTCTTC. It specifies CASKRTSGVSYNEQFF.

Only a few counts were recorded for this clonotype. This chain links TRBV27 with TRBJ2-5, with 9 bases lining up with TRBD1. The CDR3 spans 14 residues. Trimming cost V 4 bases and J 7 bases; bases outside gene matches: 7. CDR1 and CDR2 (germline): MNHEY, SMNVEV (reference sequence). The CDR3 DNA reads as TGTGCCAGCAGTTCCCGGGACAGGGTAGCGACCCAGTACTTC. Its translation is CASSSRDRVATQYF.

This clonotype appeared a few times. The chain is built from TRBV7-9 and TRBJ1-5; 7 positions agree with TRBD1. CDR1 is SEHNR, CDR2 FQNEAQ, per germline (reference sequence). There are 17 residues in the CDR3. The ends lost 4 bases at V and 1 base at J; junction bases unmatched: 10. The CDR3 region has the DNA TGTGCCAGCAGCTCGGACAGGCCCTCCGTCAGCAATCAGCCCCAGCATTTT. Its protein is CASSSDRPSVSNQPQHF.

This clonotype has ten or more counts. The V call is TRBV5-1, the J call TRBJ2-5; D may be TRBD2 (7 bases). This CDR3 comprises 13 residues. The V and J ends lost 7 bases and 3 bases respectively, with 13 bases between them. The germline V gene has CDR1 SGHRS and CDR2 YFSETQ. The CDR3 spells CASHRGAEETQYF. In DNA form, the CDR3 reads TGCGCCAGCCACCGGGGGGCTGAAGAGACCCAGTACTTC.

The gene calls are TRBV7-2 and TRBJ2-3; unclear D gene. Trimming left V 2 bases short and J 4 bases short, with 13 bases between. CDR3 size: 15 residues. Germline loops: CDR1 SGHTA, CDR2 FQGNSA. In DNA form, the CDR3 reads TGTGCCAGCAGCTTAAATTGGGCCCTGTCAGATACGCAGTATTTT. Its translation: CASSLNWALSDTQYF.

This clonotype was observed a few times. This rearrangement joins TRBV5-1 to TRBJ1-1; D remains unclear. This CDR3 is 15 amino acids long. Germline assignment: CDR1 SGHRS and CDR2 YFSETQ. V lost 1 base, J lost 3 bases, and 13 bases lay in between. Written as DNA, the CDR3 is TGCGCCAGCAGCTTGTGGCTGGGTACGGACACTGAAGCTTTCTTT. This codes for CASSLWLGTDTEAFF.

The chain links TRBV7-6 to TRBJ1-6, with D possibly TRBD1 on 6 matching bases. CDR3 length: 15 residues. Trimming cost V 4 bases and J 7 bases, with 14 bases left between them. Germline V gene lookup returns CDR1 SGHVS and CDR2 FNYEAQ. The CDR3 loop reads CASSSNRDNNSPLHF. In nucleotides, the CDR3 is TGTGCCAGCAGCTCAAACAGGGATAACAATTCACCCCTCCACTTT.

This clonotype was detected only a few times. V usage is TRBV20-1 and J usage is TRBJ2-3, with 10 bases lining up with TRBD2. The CDR3 covers 17 residues. The V gene end was trimmed by 1 base and the J gene end by 2 bases; junction bases not matched to a gene: 9. Germline assignment: CDR1 DFQATT and CDR2 SNEGSKA (reference sequence). DNA for the CDR3: TGCAGTGCTAGAGTCGTAGCGGGAGGTTCTTCCACAGATACGCAGTATTTT. It yields the protein CSARVVAGGSSTDTQYF.

This clonotype was counted at least ten times. This chain joins TRBV12-3 or TRBV12-4 and TRBJ1-5, with 7 bases that match TRBD1. J lost 1 base, V lost 5 bases, and 8 bases had no gene match. The CDR3 has 16 amino acids. CDR3 region: CASSRKRGQSNQPQHF. The CDR3 coding sequence is TGTGCCAGCAGTCGAAAAAGGGGACAGAGCAATCAGCCCCAGCATTTT.

This clonotype has a handful of counts. This chain links TRBV20-1 with TRBJ2-7; TRBD1 is a possible D gene (7 bases). The CDR3 runs to 15 residues. Deletions cut 1 base from V and 7 bases from J, with 20 bases between. In germline, CDR1 is DFQATT, CDR2 SNEGSKA (reference sequence). This CDR3 reads CSARGRQGAGREQYF. The DNA for the CDR3 is TGCAGTGCTAGAGGCCGACAGGGAGCTGGGAGGGAGCAGTACTTC.

There are a few counts of this clonotype. The chain is built from TRBV3-1 and TRBJ1-1, with D perhaps TRBD1 (5 bases). CDR3 length: 13 amino acids. The V end lost 3 bases, the J end lost 4 bases, and 9 bases lay between the germline ends. Germline-derived CDR1 and CDR2 are LGHDT and YNNKEL (reference sequence). CDR3 loop: CASSQGGTTEAFF. As DNA, the CDR3 is TGTGCCAGCAGCCAGGGGGGGACCACTGAAGCTTTCTTT. Supplemented by reference TRBV3-1 and TRBJ1-1, the full variable domain reads DTAVSQTPKYLVTQMGNDKSIKCEQNLGHDTMYWYKQDSKKFLKIMFSYNNKELIINETVPNRFSPKSPDKAHLNLHINSLELGDSAVYFCASSQGGTTEAFFGQGTRLTVV.

A few counts support this clonotype. The chain couples TRBV18 to TRBJ2-7; TRBD1 might be the D (5 bases). V lost 2 bases and J 0 bases, leaving 11 bases between the germline ends. The CDR3 is made up of 15 amino acids. In germline, CDR1 is KGHSH, CDR2 LQKENI. The CDR3 nucleotides are TGTGCCAGCTCACCATTACAGGCGAACTCCTACGAGCAGTACTTC. This sequence encodes CASSPLQANSYEQYF.

This clonotype was found many times. The rearrangement uses TRBV9 and TRBJ2-1; 7 bases agree with TRBD1. V lost 2 bases, J lost 2 bases, and 10 bases stayed unmatched. The length of the CDR3 is 17 residues. Germline CDR1 is SGDLS and CDR2 is YYNGEE. The CDR3 sequence is CASSVIGDRATYNEQFF. In DNA, the CDR3 is TGTGCCAGCAGCGTTATCGGCGACAGGGCTACCTACAATGAGCAGTTCTTC. Complete variable domain (other parts from reference TRBV9 and TRBJ2-1): DSGVTQTPKHLITATGQRVTLRCSPRSGDLSVYWYQQSLDQGLQFLIQYYNGEERAKGNILERFSAQQFPDLHSELNLSSLELGDSALYFCASSVIGDRATYNEQFFGPGTRLTVL.

This chain joins TRBV14 and TRBJ1-6; D may be TRBD1 (5 bases). CDR3 length equals 15 residues. Germline CDR1 is SGHDN and CDR2 is FVKESK. Trimming removed 4 bases from V and 12 bases from J, with 19 bases in between. DNA of the CDR3: TGTGCCAGCAGCCCGGGACTTCCATCTAAAGGACCCCTCCACTTT. Its translation is CASSPGLPSKGPLHF.

In the case of this clonotype: A single base separates this from a much larger clone, so it may be a read error. This rearrangement joins TRBV18 to TRBJ2-7; the D gene is possibly TRBD2 (6 bases). From germline, CDR1 is KGHSH and CDR2 LQKENI. The CDR3 has 15 amino acids. V was cut by 5 bases and J by 2 bases, with 16 bases left in between. CDR3 residues: CASSSGIGSPYEQYF. The CDR3 region has the DNA TGTGCCAGCTCATCCGGAATCGGGAGCCCCTACGAGCAGTACTTC.

This clonotype occurred a few times. This rearrangement joins TRBV11-2 to TRBJ2-1; D unresolved. Germline values: CDR1 SGHAT, CDR2 FQNNGV. Trimming stripped 3 bases from V and 2 bases from J, with 8 bases between. The CDR3 is made up of 14 amino acids. The CDR3 loop is CASSFRDPYNEQFF. In DNA, the CDR3 is TGTGCCAGCAGCTTTCGAGACCCCTACAATGAGCAGTTCTTC.

In its sample, this clonotype was seen a few times. The chain couples TRBV9 to TRBJ2-1; TRBD2 aligns across 8 bases. CDR3 length: 15 amino acids. V lost 0 bases to trimming and J lost 5 bases; unmatched junction nucleotides: 4. Germline V gene lookup returns CDR1 SGDLS and CDR2 YYNGEE. The CDR3 sequence: CASSVAGGPNNEQFF. The CDR3 DNA sequence: TGTGCCAGCAGCGTAGCGGGGGGGCCTAACAATGAGCAGTTCTTC.

This clonotype appeared many times. The chain links TRBV27 to TRBJ1-2; D possibly corresponds to TRBD1 (5 bases). This CDR3 is 15 amino acids long. Germline V gene lookup returns CDR1 MNHEY and CDR2 SMNVEV (reference sequence). The ends were cut back, 0 bases at V and 4 bases at J, with 12 bases in the middle. The CDR3 sequence: CASSLSGGGIYGYTF. DNA for the CDR3: TGTGCCAGCAGTTTATCGGGGGGAGGGATCTATGGCTACACCTTC.